The clone carrying this T cell receptor beta chain was picked up a small number of times. Under the authors' procedure: Nucleated cell number was recorded as an estimate derived from reference gene primer amplification. Assay: immunoSEQ multiplex PCR; the TCRdb copy retains only in-frame clones and omits some. D and trimming were read from the DNA, whereas the V and J calls and clone size are those reported in that table. In the table there are around 220,000 clones, approximately 78% of which are singletons. The sample belongs to a study of blood T cell repertoires in COVID-19. Study context: Collection of acute and convalescent COVID-19 samples took place in the United States, Italy and Spain. Sample material is recorded as cDNA or gDNA derived from T cells, B-cell-depleted T cells, or PBMCs.

Germline loops: CDR1 SNHLY, CDR2 FYNNEI. V shed 7 bases, J shed 4 bases, and the junction held 4 bases outside the gene matches. The CDR3 length is 13 residues. Seattle's enrolled individuals joined amid active infection and were then monitored longitudinally. Sequenced: peripheral blood. The clonotype originates from a woman aged 80 or over with COVID-19, enrolled during active disease. V usage is TRBV2 and J usage is TRBJ1-2; 9 nucleotides line up with TRBD1. This CDR3 is CASMGQGFYGYTF. CDR3 nucleotide sequence: TGTGCCAGCATGGGACAGGGATTCTATGGCTACACCTTC.